This TCR beta chain appears in the sequencing data of a study of blood T cells in healthy people across ages. This CDR3 spans 18 amino acids. The V gene lost 5 bases and the J gene lost 0 bases, with 22 bases spanning the gap. For this clonotype: Its antigen remains unknown.

The extraction recovered at least 5.5 micrograms of total RNA per sample. Through a sample-barcoded 5' primer and a J-beta primer mix, a second PCR was run for roughly 6 to 12 cycles. One entry per CDR3 protein, called by TCRdb with MiXCR from the 5' RACE reads. The sample has over 950,000 distinct CDR3 sequences, just over 50% seen once. Study conclusions and caveats: Naive CD4+ cells and diversity were both higher in long-lived donors than in aged donors.

The rearrangement joins TRBV12-3 or TRBV12-4 to TRBJ1-2; maybe TRBD1 (6 bases). The sequence came from a woman in her sixties in good health. The sample consisted of blood. The CDR3 DNA reads TGTGCCAGCAGTCCGGGGGCCGGGGCCGGTCGAGCTAACTATGGCTACACCTTC. Its protein is CASSPGAGAGRANYGYTF.